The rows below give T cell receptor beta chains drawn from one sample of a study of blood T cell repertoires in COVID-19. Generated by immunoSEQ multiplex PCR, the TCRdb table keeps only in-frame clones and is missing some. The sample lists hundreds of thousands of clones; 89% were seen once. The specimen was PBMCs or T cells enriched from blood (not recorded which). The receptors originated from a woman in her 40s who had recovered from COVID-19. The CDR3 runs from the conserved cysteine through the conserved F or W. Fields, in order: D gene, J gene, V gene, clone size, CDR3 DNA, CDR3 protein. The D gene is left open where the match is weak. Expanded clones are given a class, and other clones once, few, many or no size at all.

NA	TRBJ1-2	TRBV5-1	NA	TGCGCCAGCAATGGGGCGGAGAACTATGGCTACACCTTC	CASNGAENYGYTF
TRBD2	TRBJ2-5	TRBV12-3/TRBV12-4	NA	TGTGCCAGCAGTGAAACTAGCGGGAGTCAGTACTTC	CASSETSGSQYF
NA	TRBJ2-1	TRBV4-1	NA	TGCGCCAGCAGCCAAGAGCAGGGGCCTGTGGATGAGCAGTTCTTC	CASSQEQGPVDEQFF
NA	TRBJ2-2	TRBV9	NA	TGTGCCAGCAGCAAACTCGCCGGGGAGCTGTTTTTT	CASSKLAGELFF
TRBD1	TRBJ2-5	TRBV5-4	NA	TGTGCCAGCAGCTTAGGGGTCCAGGGGGCAGGAGAGACCCAGTACTTC	CASSLGVQGAGETQYF
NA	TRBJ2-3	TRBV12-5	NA	TGTGCTAGTGGTTTGGTCCCCGGAGATACGCAGTATTTT	CASGLVPGDTQYF
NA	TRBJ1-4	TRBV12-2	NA	TGTGCAAGTCGCTTCGAATCCCGGGACAGGGAAGGAGAAAAACTGTTTTTT	CASRFESRDREGEKLFF
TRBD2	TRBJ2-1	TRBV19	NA	TGTGCCAGTAGTCCGGGACTATCTTCGGGGAGTGAGCAGTTCTTC	CASSPGLSSGSEQFF
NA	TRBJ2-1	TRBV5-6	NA	TGTGCCAGCAGCTTGCCAGGCATGCCCTACAATGAGCAGTTCTTC	CASSLPGMPYNEQFF
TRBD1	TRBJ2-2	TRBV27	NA	TGTGCCAGCAGAGCCACAGGGGTGAACACCGGGGAGCTGTTTTTT	CASRATGVNTGELFF
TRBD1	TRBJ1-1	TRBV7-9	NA	TGTGCCAGCAGCGTAAACAGGGGGCTGAACACTGAAGCTTTCTTT	CASSVNRGLNTEAFF
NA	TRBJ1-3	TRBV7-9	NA	TGTGCCAGCACCGTGTACAGTGGAAACACCATATATTTT	CASTVYSGNTIYF
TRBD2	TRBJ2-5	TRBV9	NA	TGTGCCAGCAGCGTTAGGGAGACTAGCGGGGGCCAGGGGGAGACCCAGTACTTC	CASSVRETSGGQGETQYF
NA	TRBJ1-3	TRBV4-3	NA	TGCGCCAGCAGCCTGACCCCTACGGAGGGAAACACCATATATTTT	CASSLTPTEGNTIYF
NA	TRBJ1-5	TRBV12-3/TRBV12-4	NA	TGTGCCAGCACGAAGGGGGTGTGGCAGCCCCAGCATTTT	CASTKGVWQPQHF
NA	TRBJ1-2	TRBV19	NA	TGTGCCAGTAGTATAGCCCAGGGAGGCTATGGCTACACCTTC	CASSIAQGGYGYTF
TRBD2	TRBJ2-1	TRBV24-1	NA	TGTGCCACCAGTGACCCCTGGACTAGCGGGCTTTACAATGAGCAGTTCTTC	CATSDPWTSGLYNEQFF
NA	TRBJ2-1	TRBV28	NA	TGTGCCAGCAGCCCAGCGGATCCGAGCTACAATGAGCAGTTCTTC	CASSPADPSYNEQFF
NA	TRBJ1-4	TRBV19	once	TGTGCCAGTGCCCCCAGGGACAATAATGAAAAACTGTTTTTT	CASAPRDNNEKLFF
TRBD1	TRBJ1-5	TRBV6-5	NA	TGTGCCAGCAGTACGGGACAGCACAATCAGCCCCAGCATTTT	CASSTGQHNQPQHF
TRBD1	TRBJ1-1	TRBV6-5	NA	TGTGCCAGCAGTTTGCCCGGGGACAGGCCCGCGTCTGAAGCTTTCTTT	CASSLPGDRPASEAFF
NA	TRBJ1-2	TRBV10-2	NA	TGCGCCAGCAGCCCAGGGAGGGAGAGGACCTATGGCTACACCTTC	CASSPGRERTYGYTF
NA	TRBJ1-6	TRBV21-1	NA	TGTGCCAGCAGCAATCGGGAAACTGGGGAAAGGAGCTCCTATAATTCACCCCTCCACTTT	CASSNRETGERSSYNSPLHF
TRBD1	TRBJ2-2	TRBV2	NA	TGTGCCAGCAGTGGGATCCCGGACAGGGCGGCAGACGCCGGGGAGCTGTTTTTT	CASSGIPDRAADAGELFF
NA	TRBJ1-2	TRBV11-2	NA	TGTGCCAGCGGACTGGGGGCAGGGCTTGGCTACACCTTC	CASGLGAGLGYTF
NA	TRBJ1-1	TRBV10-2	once	TGCGCCAGCAGTGATGGGCGTAACACTGAAGCTTTCTTT	CASSDGRNTEAFF
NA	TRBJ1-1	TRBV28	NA	TGTGCCAGCAGCCTAAGTGTGAACACTGAAGCTTTCTTT	CASSLSVNTEAFF
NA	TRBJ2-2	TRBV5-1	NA	TGCGCCAGCAGCTTGAGGAGAGGGAACACCGGGGAGCTGTTTTTT	CASSLRRGNTGELFF
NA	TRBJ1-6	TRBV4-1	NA	TGCGCCAGCAGCCAAGATCATCACAGGCCGAGCTCCTATAATTCACCCCTCCACTTT	CASSQDHHRPSSYNSPLHF
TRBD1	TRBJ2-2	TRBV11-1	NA	TGTGCCAGCAGCCCACAGGGGTCCGGGGAGCTGTTTTTT	CASSPQGSGELFF
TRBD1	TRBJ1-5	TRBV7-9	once	TGTGCCAGCAGCTTCGGGACAGGGGTGGGTTTTAGCAATCAGCCCCAGCATTTT	CASSFGTGVGFSNQPQHF
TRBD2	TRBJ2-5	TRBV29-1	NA	TGCAGCGTCGAATTAGCGGGGGCACAAGAGACCCAGTACTTC	CSVELAGAQETQYF
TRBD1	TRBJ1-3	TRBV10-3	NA	TGTGCCATCAGTGATGACAGGGGGCTGGAAAACACCATATATTTT	CAISDDRGLENTIYF
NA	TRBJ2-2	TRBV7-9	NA	TGTGCCAGCAGCTCGGGACAACCGAACACCGGGGAGCTGTTTTTT	CASSSGQPNTGELFF
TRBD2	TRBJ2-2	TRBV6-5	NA	TGTGCCATCGGACTAGCGGGAGATGTAGGGGAGCTGTTTTTT	CAIGLAGDVGELFF
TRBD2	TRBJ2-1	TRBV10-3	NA	TGTGCCGCGTCACTAGCGGGAGGGCGAAGCTCCTACAATGAGCAGTTCTTC	CAASLAGGRSSYNEQFF
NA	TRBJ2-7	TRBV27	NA	TGTGCCAGCAGTTTAGACAGGTACCAAGGGGAGCAGTACTTC	CASSLDRYQGEQYF
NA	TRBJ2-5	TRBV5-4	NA	TGTGCCAGCAGCTTAGCGTCCCGCGGGGCAGAGACCCAGTACTTC	CASSLASRGAETQYF
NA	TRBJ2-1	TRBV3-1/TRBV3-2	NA	TGTGCCAGCAGCCCTCCTAGCTTCCATGAGCAGTTCTTC	CASSPPSFHEQFF
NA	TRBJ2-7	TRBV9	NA	TGTGCCAGCAGCCCTATAGTAGAGGGCGAGCAGTACTTC	CASSPIVEGEQYF
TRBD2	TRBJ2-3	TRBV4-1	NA	TGCGCCAGCAGCCAAGAGTCCCTCCTCCACCTAGCGGGCACAGATACGCAGTATTTT	CASSQESLLHLAGTDTQYF
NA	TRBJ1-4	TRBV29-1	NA	TGCAGCGTTTCGAGGGAAGGAAATAATGAAAAACTGTTTTTT	CSVSREGNNEKLFF
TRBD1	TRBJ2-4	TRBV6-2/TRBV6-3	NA	TGTGCCAGCAGTACTAGGACAGGGGAGGCCAAAAACATTCAGTACTTC	CASSTRTGEAKNIQYF